The 5 T cell receptor beta chains listed next were all sequenced from one sample in a study of blood T cell repertoires in COVID-19. Sequencing was performed with immunoSEQ multiplex PCR; in TCRdb, only in-frame clones are kept and a portion is missing. The sample contains under 70,000 clones, roughly 78% of which appear only once. The sequenced sample consisted of peripheral blood. The source is a human donor in a cohort sampled during active COVID-19.

The CDR3 is CAIRGEGGETQYF. The CDR3 nucleotides are TGTGCCATTAGGGGGGAGGGAGGAGAGACCCAGTACTTC. V is TRBV10-3 and J is TRBJ2-5; a possible D gene is TRBD2 (7 bases). CDR1 ENHRY and CDR2 SYGVKD come from the germline V gene. The CDR3 spans 13 residues. The V end lost 9 bases, the J end lost 4 bases, and 15 bases lay between the germline ends.

J is TRBJ2-7 and V is TRBV7-2; D unresolved. Germline CDR1 reads SGHTA; CDR2 reads FQGNSA. Trimming pared 1 base from V and 1 base from J, leaving 11 bases between. CDR3 length: 15 residues. CDR3 loop: CASSLGGGRSYEQYF. Written as DNA, the CDR3 is TGTGCCAGCAGCTTAGGTGGCGGTCGGTCCTACGAGCAGTACTTC.

J is TRBJ2-2 and V is TRBV6-2 or TRBV6-3, with 11 bases fitting TRBD2. The CDR3 loop spans 14 amino acids. Germline trimming cut 6 bases from V and 5 bases from J; bases unmatched to any gene: 2. CDR1 and CDR2 (germline): MNHEY, SVGEGT. The CDR3, as DNA: TGTGCCAGCAGGCCTAGCGGGAGGACCGGGGAGCTGTTTTTT. It translates to CASRPSGRTGELFF.

CDR3 sequence: CASSRDTNTGELFF. CDR3 nucleotides: TGTGCCAGCTCACGGGACACAAACACCGGGGAGCTGTTTTTT. The rearrangement joins TRBV18 to TRBJ2-2; possibly TRBD1 for D (6 bases). Germline lookup yields CDR1 KGHSH and CDR2 LQKENI. This CDR3 contains 14 residues. V was pared by 4 bases and J by 2 bases, with 8 bases between.

The chain links TRBV5-6 to TRBJ1-2; D may be TRBD1 (6 bases). The CDR3 extends over 14 amino acids. The germline V gene encodes CDR1 SGHDT and CDR2 YYEEEE. Trimming shortened V by 7 bases and J by 8 bases, and 21 bases separated the two germline ends. Here the CDR3 reads CASGPGTPPPGYTF. DNA for the CDR3: TGTGCCAGCGGACCAGGGACACCTCCTCCGGGCTACACCTTC.